The clone carrying this TCR beta chain qualifies as medium-sized. Since a much larger clone is just one base distant, this may be a read error. TCR libraries were prepared from roughly 14 ng of total RNA with the QIAseq Immune Repertoire TCR panel. Each CDR3 protein gets one entry after TCRdb re-called the reads with MiXCR. The table shows about 180 distinct CDR3 sequences, with roughly 8% occurring only once. This sample is drawn from a study of circulating CD8 cells and anti-PD-1 response in melanoma. The CDR3 consists of 15 residues. Germline CDR1 reads SGHTA; CDR2 reads FQGTGA. Four subsets defined by PD-1 and/or TIGIT were sorted from live CD3+CD8+TCRalphabeta+ cells.

The genes are TRBV7-3 and TRBJ2-3, with 8 nucleotides matching TRBD2. Specimen: CD8+ T cells from PBMCs, collected at baseline or after one month of anti-PD-1 therapy (not recorded which). This TCR came from a human donor with melanoma. CDR3 amino acids: CASSRLASNTGTQYF. CDR3 sequence (DNA): TGTGCCAGCAGCCGACTAGCGTCTAACACAGGTACGCAGTATTTT.